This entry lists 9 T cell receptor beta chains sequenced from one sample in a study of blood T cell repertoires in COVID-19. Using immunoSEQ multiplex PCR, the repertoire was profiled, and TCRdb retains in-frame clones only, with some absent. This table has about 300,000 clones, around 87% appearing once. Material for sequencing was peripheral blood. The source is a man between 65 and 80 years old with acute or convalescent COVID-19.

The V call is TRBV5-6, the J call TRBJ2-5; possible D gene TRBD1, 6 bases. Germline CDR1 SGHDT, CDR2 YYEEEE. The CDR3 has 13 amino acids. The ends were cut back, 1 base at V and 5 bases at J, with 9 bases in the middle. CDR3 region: CASSLQGRETQYF. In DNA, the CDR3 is TGTGCCAGCAGCTTGCAGGGGCGGGAGACCCAGTACTTC.

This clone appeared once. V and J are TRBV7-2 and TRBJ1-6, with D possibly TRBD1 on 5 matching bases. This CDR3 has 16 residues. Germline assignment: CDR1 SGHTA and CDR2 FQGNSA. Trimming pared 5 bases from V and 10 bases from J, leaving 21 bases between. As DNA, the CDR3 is TGTGCCAGCAGCCCGACCATGGGGGGGAGGGCGTCACCCCTCCACTTT. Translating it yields CASSPTMGGRASPLHF.

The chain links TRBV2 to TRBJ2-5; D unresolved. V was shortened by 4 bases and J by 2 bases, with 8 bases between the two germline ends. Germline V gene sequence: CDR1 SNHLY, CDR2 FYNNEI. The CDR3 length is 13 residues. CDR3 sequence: CASSVRPQETQYF. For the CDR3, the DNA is TGTGCCAGCAGTGTCAGGCCGCAAGAGACCCAGTACTTC.

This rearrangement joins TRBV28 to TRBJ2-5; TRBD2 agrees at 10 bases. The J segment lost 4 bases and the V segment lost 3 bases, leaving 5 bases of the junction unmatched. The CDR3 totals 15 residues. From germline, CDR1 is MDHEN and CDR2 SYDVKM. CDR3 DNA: TGTGCCAGCAGTTTTGGTCTAGCGGGAGTAGAGACCCAGTACTTC. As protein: CASSFGLAGVETQYF.

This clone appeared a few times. In DNA, the CDR3 is TGTGCCAGCAGCCCCCGGGGGGGTTTCTACGAGCAGTACTTC. Its protein product is CASSPRGGFYEQYF. The J gene is TRBJ2-7, the V gene TRBV9; 8 positions agree with TRBD2. CDR1 is SGDLS and CDR2 is YYNGEE in the germline V gene. The CDR3 covers 14 residues. Trimming took 4 bases from V and 3 from J; bases not matched to a gene: 6.

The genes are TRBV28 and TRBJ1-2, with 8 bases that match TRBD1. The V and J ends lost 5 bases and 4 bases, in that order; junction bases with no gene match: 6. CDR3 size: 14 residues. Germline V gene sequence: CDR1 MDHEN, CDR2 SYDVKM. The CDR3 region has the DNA TGTGCCAGCAGTACCACAGGGGGACTCTATGGCTACACCTTC. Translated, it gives CASSTTGGLYGYTF.

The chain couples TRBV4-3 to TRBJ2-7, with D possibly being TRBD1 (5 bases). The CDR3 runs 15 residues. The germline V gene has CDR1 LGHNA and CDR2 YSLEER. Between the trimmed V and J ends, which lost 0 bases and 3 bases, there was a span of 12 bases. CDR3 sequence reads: CASSQDRQPFYEQYF. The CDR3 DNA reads TGCGCCAGCAGCCAAGATAGACAGCCCTTCTACGAGCAGTACTTC.

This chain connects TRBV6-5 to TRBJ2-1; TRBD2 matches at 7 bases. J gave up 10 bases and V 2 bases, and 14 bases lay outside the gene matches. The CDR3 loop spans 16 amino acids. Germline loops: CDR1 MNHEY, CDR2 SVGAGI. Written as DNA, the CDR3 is TGTGCCAGCAGTTACCCAACTTTAGGGAGGGTGAGGGAGCAGTTCTTC. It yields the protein CASSYPTLGRVREQFF.

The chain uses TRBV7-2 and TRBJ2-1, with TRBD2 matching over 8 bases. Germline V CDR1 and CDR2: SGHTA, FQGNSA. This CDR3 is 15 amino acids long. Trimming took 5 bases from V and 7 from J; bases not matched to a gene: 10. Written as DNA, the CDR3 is TGTGCCAGCAGCACTTCGGGGGGGCCTTGGAATGAGCAGTTCTTC. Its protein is CASSTSGGPWNEQFF.